Below, 12 T cell receptor beta chains from the same sample are listed, as sequenced in a study of glioma-infiltrating T cells. TCR alpha and beta CDR3 regions were amplified from RNA using iRepertoire nested multiplex PCR. TCRdb analysed the multiplex PCR reads with MiXCR anew, one entry per CDR3 protein. In the table there are more than 300,000 distinct CDR3 sequences, around 45% of which are singletons. Sequenced input: glioma tissue, nonneoplastic brain tissue, or PBMCs (not recorded which). The source is a human donor with low-grade glioma or glioblastoma, undergoing nonglioma brain surgery, or in good health (not recorded which).

This chain links TRBV12-3 or TRBV12-4 with TRBJ1-5; tentative D call: TRBD1 (5 bases). V lost 2 bases and J 5 bases, leaving 13 bases between the germline ends. CDR3 size: 15 residues. The chain's CDR3 is CASSLSLGTYQPQHF. The CDR3 bases are TGTGCCAGCAGTTTATCTCTCGGGACGTATCAGCCCCAGCATTTT.

This clonotype was counted a single time. J is TRBJ2-3 and V is TRBV7-9, with 8 bases lining up with TRBD2. Unmatched junction bases numbered 8, after V lost 5 bases and J lost 4 bases. This CDR3 contains 15 residues. Germline-derived CDR1 and CDR2 are SEHNR and FQNEAQ (reference sequence). The DNA of the CDR3 is TGTGCCAGCAGCCGTTTGGGACTAGTACCAGATACGCAGTATTTT. Translation: CASSRLGLVPDTQYF.

This clonotype was seen repeatedly, ten times or more. The CDR3 nucleotides are TGTGCCAGCAGTACTAGCACAGATACGCAGTATTTT. It codes for CASSTSTDTQYF. The chain uses TRBV28 and TRBJ2-3; D not certain. The germline CDR1 and CDR2 sequences are MDHEN and SYDVKM. The CDR3 extends over 12 amino acids. The V gene lost 5 bases and the J gene lost 0 bases, with 3 bases spanning the gap. Full variable domain (remainder filled in from reference TRBV28 and TRBJ2-3): DVKVTQSSRYLVKRTGEKVFLECVQDMDHENMFWYRQDPGLGLRLIYFSYDVKMKEKGDIPEGYSVSREKKERFSLILESASTNQTSMYLCASSTSTDTQYFGPGTRLTVL.

V usage is TRBV6-6 and J usage is TRBJ1-5; D not certain. The CDR3 extends over 17 amino acids. V lost 10 bases and J 6 bases, leaving 28 bases between the germline ends. Germline V gene data show CDR1 as MNHNY and CDR2 as SVGAGI (reference sequence). This chain's CDR3 is CANSPRIGQLLGQPQHF. As DNA, the CDR3 is TGTGCCAACAGCCCCCGAATCGGGCAGCTTCTAGGTCAGCCCCAGCATTTT.

In its sample, this clonotype was seen a few times. Written as DNA, the CDR3 is TGTGCCAGCAGGTCCCGGGACCGTTTCACTGAAGCTTTCTTT. This translates into CASRSRDRFTEAFF. J is TRBJ1-1 and V is TRBV3-1, with D possibly matching TRBD1 (5 bases). Looked up from germline, CDR1 is LGHDT and CDR2 is YNNKEL (reference sequence). CDR3 length equals 14 residues. The ends were cut back, 6 bases at V and 4 bases at J, with 15 bases in the middle.

The chain couples TRBV7-6 to TRBJ2-7, with 11 bases matching TRBD1. Germline V gene lookup returns CDR1 SGHVS and CDR2 FNYEAQ. With 5 bases clipped from V and 4 bases from J, the junction kept 7 bases outside the gene matches. The CDR3 has 15 amino acids. Here the CDR3 DNA reads TGTGCCAGCAGCCCCCCGGGACAGGGGGAATACGAGCAGTACTTC. It codes for CASSPPGQGEYEQYF. Drawing the rest from reference TRBV7-6 and TRBJ2-7, the complete variable domain is GAGVSQSPRYKVTKRGQDVALRCDPISGHVSLYWYRQALGQGPEFLTYFNYEAQQDKSGLPNDRFSAERPEGSISTLTIQRTEQRDSAMYRCASSPPGQGEYEQYFGPGTRLTVT.

This clonotype was counted a few times. The chain couples TRBV20-1 to TRBJ2-1; 10 bases agree with TRBD2. Germline-derived CDR1 and CDR2 are DFQATT and SNEGSKA (reference sequence). V lost 0 bases, J lost 4 bases, and 3 bases stayed unmatched. There are 15 residues in the CDR3. The CDR3 DNA sequence: TGCAGTGCTAGAGATCTAGCGGGAGTTTACAATGAGCAGTTCTTC. Protein: CSARDLAGVYNEQFF.

This clonotype was picked up a small number of times. This sequence joins TRBV7-8 and TRBJ2-7; D may be TRBD2 (6 bases). This CDR3 region has 16 residues. V lost 3 bases and J 7 bases, leaving 22 bases between the germline ends. CDR1 SGHVS and CDR2 FQNEAQ come from the germline V gene. The CDR3 is CASSFYAGTGYREQYF. The CDR3 region has the DNA TGTGCCAGCAGCTTCTACGCCGGGACTGGGTATCGGGAGCAGTACTTC.

The chain is built from TRBV7-2 and TRBJ1-2; 8 bases match TRBD1. CDR1 is SGHTA, CDR2 FQGNSA, per germline. The V segment lost 1 base and the J segment 6 bases; nucleotides outside the gene matches: 7. This CDR3 contains 15 residues. CDR3 nucleotide sequence: TGTGCCAGCAGCTTAGTTAGGTCAGGGGGCCATGGCTACACCTTC. It translates to CASSLVRSGGHGYTF.

This clonotype has a handful of counts. This chain joins TRBV24-1 and TRBJ2-2, with D uncertain. V gave up 1 base and J gave up 8 bases, with 4 bases separating them. Germline assignment: CDR1 KGHDR and CDR2 SFDVKD. The CDR3 covers 12 residues. CDR3 amino acids: CATSDLSGELFF. CDR3 sequence (DNA): TGTGCCACCAGTGATTTATCGGGGGAGCTGTTTTTT.

This clonotype was recorded once. Given a much more abundant clone one base away, this may be a read error. The gene calls are TRBV6-1 and TRBJ2-1; D may be TRBD2 (6 bases). This CDR3 is 15 amino acids long. The V end lost 6 bases, the J end lost 3 bases, and 15 bases lay between the germline ends. CDR1 and CDR2 from the germline V gene are MNHNS and SASEGT. CDR3 bases: TGTGCCAGCAGAGCCTGGACTAACCTCTACAATGAGCAGTTCTTC. Its translation is CASRAWTNLYNEQFF.

J is TRBJ2-3 and V is TRBV12-3 or TRBV12-4, with D possibly being TRBD1 (7 bases). Trimming took off 5 bases at V and 3 bases at J, with 33 bases between the two ends. This CDR3 region has 21 residues. Written as DNA, the CDR3 is TGTGCCAGCAGTCCGCACCAAGAGGTACTACAGGTGCCAGGGGGGACAGATACGCAGTATTTT. This sequence encodes CASSPHQEVLQVPGGTDTQYF.